This T cell receptor (beta chain) appears in the sequencing data of a study of T cells after yellow fever vaccination. Findings and caveats of the study: Most primary-vaccination clones reappeared after the booster (just under 98% CD4, about 88% CD8). Clonotypes appearing in both CD4 and CD8 compartments existed, and their share was small.

Trimming cost V 6 bases and J 7 bases; bases outside gene matches: 10. CDR3 length: 16 amino acids. TCRdb recomputed calls from the 5' RACE reads with MiXCR, one row per CDR3 protein. The data contain a few hundred thousand distinct CDR3 sequences, 3.6% of them seen just once; the ten biggest clones take up around 19%. The sample holds many counts of this clonotype. Its antigen remains unidentified. V is TRBV12-3 or TRBV12-4 and J is TRBJ2-1; 12 positions match TRBD2. The sample in question was PBMCs, obtained 15 days after the yellow fever booster vaccination. The receptor's source is a man younger than 35 who received the YFV17D yellow fever vaccine. CDR3 DNA: TGTGCCAGCAGCAGCTACCTAGCGGGGGGGCCTAATGAGCAGTTCTTC. Amino acid sequence: CASSSYLAGGPNEQFF.